The 23 T cell receptor beta chains below were found in one sample sequenced in a study of vaccination and CD4 T cells after COVID-19. Treatment reported: approximately nine-day PBMC culture with coronavirus spike peptide pools or control peptides (ViraFEST assay). The Oncomine TCR Beta short-read assay generated sequence data from the DNA of cultured CD4+ T cells. TCRdb re-derived calls from the PCR reads in MiXCR, one entry per CDR3 protein. The sample lists roughly 20,000 distinct CDR3 sequences, under 80% occurring once. The antigens these receptors bind are not known. Sequences were obtained from CD4+ T cells from blood, cultured in vitro. All receptors derive from a human donor who had recovered from COVID-19.

J is TRBJ2-1 and V is TRBV7-2; no clear D. The V end lost 1 base, the J end lost 8 bases, and 15 bases lay between the germline ends. The CDR3 length is 15 residues. Germline loops: CDR1 SGHTA, CDR2 FQGNSA. CDR3 in amino acids: CASSLGYSAVDEQFF. CDR3 in DNA: TGTGCCAGCAGCTTAGGATACAGCGCAGTCGATGAGCAGTTCTTC.

This clonotype qualifies as medium-sized. The V and J genes are TRBV11-2 and TRBJ2-1; 7 bases agree with TRBD2. This CDR3 comprises 13 residues. The germline V gene has CDR1 SGHAT and CDR2 FQNNGV. Losses at the gene ends were 6 bases for V and 6 bases for J; bases not matched to a gene: 5. As DNA, the CDR3 is TGTGCCAGCAGTCGCGGGAGATCCAATGAGCAGTTCTTC. Translated: CASSRGRSNEQFF.

This chain uses TRBV28 with TRBJ2-7; 7 bases map to TRBD1. With V trimmed by 3 bases and J by 4 bases, 3 bases remained unmatched. CDR1 and CDR2 (germline): MDHEN, SYDVKM. This CDR3 region has 13 residues. The CDR3 DNA reads TGTGCCAGCAGTTTTCAACAGGGGTACGAGCAGTACTTC. This encodes CASSFQQGYEQYF.

This chain connects TRBV30 to TRBJ2-2; 9 positions agree with TRBD2. V lost 4 bases, J lost 4 bases, and 10 bases stayed unmatched. The CDR3 consists of 16 residues. Germline assignment: CDR1 GTSNPN and CDR2 SVGIG (reference sequence). The CDR3 reads CAWNRGGTSFTGELFF. DNA of the CDR3: TGTGCCTGGAACAGAGGGGGGACTAGCTTCACCGGGGAGCTGTTTTTT.

The chain links TRBV20-1 to TRBJ1-5; D is uncertain. This CDR3 contains 15 residues. Germline V CDR1 and CDR2: DFQATT, SNEGSKA (reference sequence). Trimming shortened V by 2 bases and J by 0 bases, and 11 bases separated the two germline ends. In DNA form, the CDR3 reads TGCAGTGCTAGAACAGCGGCAAATAGCAATCAGCCCCAGCATTTT. Translating gives CSARTAANSNQPQHF.

This clonotype was counted only a few times. The chain employs TRBV10-3 and TRBJ1-1; D remains unclear. The CDR3 sequence is 13 residues long. Germline CDR1 ENHRY, CDR2 SYGVKD. V lost 10 bases and J 1 base, leaving 13 bases between the germline ends. CDR3 DNA sequence: TGTGCCACTATTGGGGTAACGAACACTGAAGCTTTCTTT. Protein sequence: CATIGVTNTEAFF.

Only a few counts were recorded for this clonotype. The V call is TRBV6-2 or TRBV6-3, the J call TRBJ1-2; tentative D call: TRBD1 (5 bases). The germline V gene encodes CDR1 MNHEY and CDR2 SVGEGT. The CDR3 consists of 13 residues. With 2 bases removed from V and 3 bases from J, the gap between germline ends came to 7 bases. The CDR3 loop reads CASSYDRDYGYTF. CDR3 nucleotides: TGTGCCAGCAGTTACGACAGAGACTATGGCTACACCTTC.

V is TRBV11-3 and J is TRBJ2-7; TRBD2 agrees at 7 bases. The CDR3 extends over 14 amino acids. J gave up 5 bases and V 5 bases, and 9 bases lay outside the gene matches. Germline lookup yields CDR1 SGHNT and CDR2 YENEEA. This CDR3 reads CASSRGLSGDEQYF. In nucleotides, the CDR3 is TGTGCCAGCAGCCGGGGACTATCAGGCGACGAGCAGTACTTC. The full variable domain, in which reference TRBV11-3 and TRBJ2-7 provide the parts outside the CDR3, is EAGVVQSPRYKIIEKKQPVAFWCNPISGHNTLYWYLQNLGQGPELLIRYENEEAVDDSQLPKDRFSAERLKGVDSTLKIQPAELGDSAVYLCASSRGLSGDEQYFGPGTRLTVT.

This chain joins TRBV15 and TRBJ1-5; TRBD1 is a possible D gene (5 bases). This CDR3 region has 18 residues. The ends were cut back, 1 base at V and 4 bases at J, with 20 bases in the middle. The germline V gene encodes CDR1 LNHNV and CDR2 YYDKDF (reference sequence). The CDR3 spells CATSRAGAGRAHNQPQHF. CDR3 sequence (DNA): TGTGCCACCAGCAGAGCCGGGGCCGGTAGGGCCCATAATCAGCCCCAGCATTTT.

The chain recombines TRBV27 with TRBJ1-4; the match to TRBD1 covers 10 bases. Germline assignment: CDR1 MNHEY and CDR2 SMNVEV (reference sequence). Trimming took 8 bases from V and 8 from J; bases not matched to a gene: 8. The CDR3 has 14 residues. CDR3 nucleotide sequence: TGTGCCAGCCGGAGACAGGGGGCAGGAGAAAAACTGTTTTTT. This encodes CASRRQGAGEKLFF.

This chain joins TRBV20-1 and TRBJ2-1, with 11 nucleotides matching TRBD2. Germline V gives CDR1 DFQATT, CDR2 SNEGSKA (reference sequence). The CDR3 runs to 13 residues. CDR3 region: CTVSSGRYNEQFF. DNA for the CDR3: TGCACCGTTTCTAGCGGGAGGTACAATGAGCAGTTCTTC.

The CDR3 region is CASSPSGGGDTQYF. For the CDR3, the DNA is TGTGCCAGCAGCCCTAGCGGAGGGGGAGATACGCAGTATTTT. The V call is TRBV7-3, the J call TRBJ2-3; perhaps TRBD2 as D (7 bases). The V end was cut by 5 bases, the J end by 5 bases, with 14 bases between. Looked up from germline, CDR1 is SGHTA and CDR2 is FQGTGA. This CDR3 is 14 amino acids long.

The CDR3: CASSTGQGPNYGYTF. DNA of the CDR3: TGTGCCAGCAGTACCGGACAGGGGCCTAACTATGGCTACACCTTC. The chain joins TRBV12-3 or TRBV12-4 to TRBJ1-2; 9 bases map to TRBD1. The CDR3 spans 15 residues. Losses at the gene ends were 5 bases for V and 0 bases for J; bases not matched to a gene: 4.

This clonotype was counted only a few times. This chain connects TRBV20-1 to TRBJ1-1, with 8 nucleotides matching TRBD1. The V segment lost 3 bases and the J segment 1 base; nucleotides outside the gene matches: 7. Germline-derived CDR1 and CDR2 are DFQATT and SNEGSKA (reference sequence). The CDR3 spans 15 residues. The CDR3 spells CSASPPGQGNTEAFF. The CDR3 DNA follows: TGCAGTGCTAGTCCCCCAGGACAGGGGAACACTGAAGCTTTCTTT.

The chain couples TRBV3-1 to TRBJ1-6; 8 bases match TRBD1. Germline trimming cut 3 bases from V and 7 bases from J; bases unmatched to any gene: 2. The CDR3 totals 14 residues. Per germline, CDR1 LGHDT and CDR2 YNNKEL (reference sequence). Written as DNA, the CDR3 is TGTGCCAGCAGCCACGGACAGGGAAATTCACCCCTCCACTTT. Its protein is CASSHGQGNSPLHF.

CDR3 sequence: CAWRVGGEGEAFF. DNA for the CDR3: TGTGCCTGGAGGGTCGGGGGCGAAGGAGAAGCTTTCTTT. The chain employs TRBV30 and TRBJ1-1, with D perhaps TRBD1 (6 bases). The CDR3 has 13 residues. Germline values: CDR1 GTSNPN, CDR2 SVGIG (reference sequence). V gave up 3 bases and J gave up 8 bases, with 16 bases separating them.

V and J are TRBV6-1 and TRBJ1-5; maybe TRBD1 (5 bases). This CDR3 is 16 amino acids long. The V end was cut by 2 bases, the J end by 4 bases, with 15 bases between. Germline CDR1 reads MNHNS; CDR2 reads SASEGT. CDR3 sequence (DNA): TGTGCCAGCAGTGAAATAGCCGACAGCTCTAATCAGCCCCAGCATTTT. Protein sequence: CASSEIADSSNQPQHF.

The V and J genes are TRBV7-6 and TRBJ2-7, with D unclear. Germline lookup yields CDR1 SGHVS and CDR2 FNYEAQ. The CDR3 totals 14 residues. Trimming pared 5 bases from V and 2 bases from J, leaving 13 bases between. Written as DNA, the CDR3 is TGTGCCAGCAGCCCAAGGTCTGTTCCCTACGAGCAGTACTTC. Protein product: CASSPRSVPYEQYF.

The V and J genes are TRBV30 and TRBJ1-2; D not certain. Germline V gene sequence: CDR1 GTSNPN, CDR2 SVGIG (reference sequence). With 4 bases removed from V and 7 bases from J, the gap between germline ends came to 13 bases. This CDR3 comprises 12 residues. The CDR3 spells CAWTIGNLGYTF. As DNA, the CDR3 is TGTGCCTGGACCATAGGGAATCTTGGCTACACCTTC.

The CDR3 is CASTGGGSNQPQHF. The CDR3 DNA reads as TGTGCCAGCACCGGAGGAGGTAGCAATCAGCCCCAGCATTTT. The chain couples TRBV6-1 to TRBJ1-5; no definite D call. Trimming took 7 bases from V and 0 from J, leaving 10 bases between them. This CDR3 is 14 amino acids long. CDR1 MNHNS and CDR2 SASEGT come from the germline V gene.

The chain is built from TRBV28 and TRBJ1-5; possibly TRBD1 for D (5 bases). The CDR3 runs to 13 residues. The germline V gene encodes CDR1 MDHEN and CDR2 SYDVKM. V was trimmed by 6 bases and J by 9 bases, leaving 15 bases between them. CDR3 in amino acids: CASRLHQGGPQHF. The CDR3 DNA reads as TGTGCCAGCAGATTACACCAGGGTGGGCCCCAGCATTTT.

This clonotype was seen a few times. This chain connects TRBV7-2 to TRBJ1-1; no clear D. V dropped 5 bases and J dropped 1 base, with 8 bases sitting between them. CDR1 and CDR2 (germline): SGHTA, FQGNSA. The CDR3 extends over 13 amino acids. The CDR3 is CASSLGQNTEAFF. The CDR3 nucleotides are TGTGCCAGCAGCCTGGGCCAGAACACTGAAGCTTTCTTT.

J is TRBJ1-1 and V is TRBV7-9, with D possibly matching TRBD1 (5 bases). CDR1 and CDR2 (germline): SEHNR, FQNEAQ (reference sequence). V was pared by 7 bases and J by 3 bases, with 12 bases between. The CDR3 is 13 residues long. The DNA of the CDR3 is TGTGCCAGCAACCCCCAAGGGGACACTGAAGCTTTCTTT. Protein: CASNPQGDTEAFF.